In its sample, the clone carrying this T cell receptor beta chain was seen a few times. Gene names and germline refer to mouse. Sequencing ends 4 residues short of the CDR3 end; the germline J gene provides the rest. The same CDR3 also results from other DNA sequences found in this sample. The data stem from a study of CD8+ T cells in alopecia areata. Sequencing relied on a cDNA template that was reverse transcribed from extracted RNA. The data were produced by immunoSEQ multiplex PCR, yet TCRdb's version contains in-frame clones alone and is incomplete. The sample has around 3,200 clones, none seen only once; the top ten hold over 40%. The CDR3 length is 14 residues. Looked up from germline, CDR1 is NSQYPW and CDR2 is LRSPGD (reference sequence).

The V gene is TRBV1, the J gene TRBJ1-4; the D gene is possibly TRBD1 (5 bases). The specimen was lesional skin. The receptor was derived from a C3H/HeJ mouse with alopecia areata. The mice in this strain carry MHC haplotype H2-k. The CDR3: CPCSAVRDDERLFF. Partial CDR3 DNA: TGCCCGTGCAGTGCGGTCAGGGATGACGAA. Full variable domain (remainder filled in from reference TRBV1 and TRBJ1-4): VTLLEQNPRWRLVPRGQAVNLRCILKNSQYPWMSWYQQDLQKQLQWLFTLRSPGDKEVKSLPGADYLATRVTDTELRLQVANMSQGRTLYCPCSAVRDDERLFFGHGTKLSVL.